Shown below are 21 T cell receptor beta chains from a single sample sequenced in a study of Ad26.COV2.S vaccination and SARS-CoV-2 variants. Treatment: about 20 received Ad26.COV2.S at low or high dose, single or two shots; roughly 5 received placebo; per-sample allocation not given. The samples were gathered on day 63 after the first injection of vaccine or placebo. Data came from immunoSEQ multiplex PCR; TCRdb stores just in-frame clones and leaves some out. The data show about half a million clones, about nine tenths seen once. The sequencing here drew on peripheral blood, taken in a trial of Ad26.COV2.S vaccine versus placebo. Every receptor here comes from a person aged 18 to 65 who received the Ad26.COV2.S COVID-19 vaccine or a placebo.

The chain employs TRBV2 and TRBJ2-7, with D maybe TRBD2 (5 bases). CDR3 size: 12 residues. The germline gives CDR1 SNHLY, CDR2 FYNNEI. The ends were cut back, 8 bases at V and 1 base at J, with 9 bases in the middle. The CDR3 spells CASARDSYEQYF. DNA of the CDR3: TGTGCCAGCGCCCGGGATTCCTACGAGCAGTACTTC.

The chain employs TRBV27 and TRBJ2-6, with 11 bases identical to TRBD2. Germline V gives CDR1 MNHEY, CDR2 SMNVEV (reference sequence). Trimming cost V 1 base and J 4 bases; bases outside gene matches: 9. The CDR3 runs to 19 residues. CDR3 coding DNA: TGTGCCAGCAGTTTATTCCCACTAGCGGGAGTATCGGGGGCCAACGTCCTGACTTTC. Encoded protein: CASSLFPLAGVSGANVLTF.

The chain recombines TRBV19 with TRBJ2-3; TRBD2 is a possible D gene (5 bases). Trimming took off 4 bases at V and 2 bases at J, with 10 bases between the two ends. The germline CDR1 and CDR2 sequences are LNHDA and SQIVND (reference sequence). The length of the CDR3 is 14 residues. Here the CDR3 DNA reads TGTGCCAGTAGTAAAGGACTTTACACAGATACGCAGTATTTT. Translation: CASSKGLYTDTQYF.

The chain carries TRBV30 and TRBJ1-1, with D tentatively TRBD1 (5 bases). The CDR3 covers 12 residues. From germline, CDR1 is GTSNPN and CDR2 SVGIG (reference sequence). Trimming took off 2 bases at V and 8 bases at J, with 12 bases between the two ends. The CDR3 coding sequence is TGTGCCTGGAGTCAGTGGGACTCAGAAGCTTTCTTT. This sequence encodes CAWSQWDSEAFF.

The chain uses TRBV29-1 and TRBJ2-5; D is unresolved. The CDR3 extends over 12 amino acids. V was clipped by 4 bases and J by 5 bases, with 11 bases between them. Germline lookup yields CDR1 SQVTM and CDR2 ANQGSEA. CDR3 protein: CSVGVRRETQYF. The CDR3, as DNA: TGCAGCGTTGGCGTTAGGCGGGAGACCCAGTACTTC.

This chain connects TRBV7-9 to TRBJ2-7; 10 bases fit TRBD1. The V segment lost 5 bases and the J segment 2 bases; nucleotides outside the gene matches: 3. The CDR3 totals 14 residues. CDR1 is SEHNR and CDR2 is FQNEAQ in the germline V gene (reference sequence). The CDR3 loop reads CASSEGTGAYEQYF. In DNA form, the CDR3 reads TGTGCCAGCAGCGAGGGGACAGGGGCCTACGAGCAGTACTTC.

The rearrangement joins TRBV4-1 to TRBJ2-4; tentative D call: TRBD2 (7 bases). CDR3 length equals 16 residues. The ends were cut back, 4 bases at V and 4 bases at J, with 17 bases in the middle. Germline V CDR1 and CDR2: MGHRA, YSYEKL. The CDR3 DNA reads TGCGCCAGCAGCCGAAGAGGGGGGGACGGGAAAAACATTCAGTACTTC. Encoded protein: CASSRRGGDGKNIQYF.

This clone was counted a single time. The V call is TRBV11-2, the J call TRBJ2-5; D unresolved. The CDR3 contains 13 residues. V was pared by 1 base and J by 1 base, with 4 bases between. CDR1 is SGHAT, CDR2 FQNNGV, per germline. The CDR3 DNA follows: TGTGCCAGCAGCTTAGTCCCCCAAGAGACCCAGTACTTC. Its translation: CASSLVPQETQYF.

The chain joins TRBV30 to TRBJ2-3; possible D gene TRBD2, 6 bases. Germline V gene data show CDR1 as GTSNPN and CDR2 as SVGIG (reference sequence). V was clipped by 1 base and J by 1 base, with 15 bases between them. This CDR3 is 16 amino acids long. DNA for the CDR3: TGTGCCTGGAGTGACATGGCCGGGAGTGGCACAGATACGCAGTATTTT. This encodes CAWSDMAGSGTDTQYF.

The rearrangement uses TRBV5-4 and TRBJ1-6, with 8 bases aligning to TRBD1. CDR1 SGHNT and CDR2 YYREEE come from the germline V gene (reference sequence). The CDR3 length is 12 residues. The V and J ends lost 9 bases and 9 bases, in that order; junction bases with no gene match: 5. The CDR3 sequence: CATGQGGSPLHF. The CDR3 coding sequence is TGTGCCACCGGACAGGGAGGTTCACCCCTCCACTTT.

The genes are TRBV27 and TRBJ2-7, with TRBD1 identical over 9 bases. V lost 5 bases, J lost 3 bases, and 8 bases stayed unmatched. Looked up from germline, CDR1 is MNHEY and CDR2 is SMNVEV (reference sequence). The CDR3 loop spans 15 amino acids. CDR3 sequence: CASSLGTGTFYEQYF. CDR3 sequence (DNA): TGTGCCAGCAGTCTGGGGACAGGGACGTTCTACGAGCAGTACTTC.

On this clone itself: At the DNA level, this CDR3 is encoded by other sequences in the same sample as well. In DNA, the CDR3 is TGTGCCAGCTCACCGGGACGTGATCAGCCCCAGCATTTT. The encoded protein is CASSPGRDQPQHF. This chain connects TRBV18 to TRBJ1-5, with TRBD1 as a possible D gene (5 bases). The length of the CDR3 is 13 residues. V was clipped by 3 bases and J by 5 bases, with 8 bases between them. Germline CDR1 is KGHSH and CDR2 is LQKENI.

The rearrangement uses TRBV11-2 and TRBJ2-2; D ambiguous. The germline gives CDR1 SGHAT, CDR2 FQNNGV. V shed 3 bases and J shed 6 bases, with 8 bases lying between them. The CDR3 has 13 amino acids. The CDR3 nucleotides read TGTGCCAGCAGCTTTACAGTGCCCGGGGAGCTGTTTTTT. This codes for CASSFTVPGELFF.

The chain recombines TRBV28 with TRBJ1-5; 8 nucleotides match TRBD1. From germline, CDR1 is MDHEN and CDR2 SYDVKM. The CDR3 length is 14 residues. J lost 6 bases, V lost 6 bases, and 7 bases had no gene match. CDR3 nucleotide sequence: TGTGCCAGCAGGCCTCAGGGGGCGCTTCAGCCCCAGCATTTT. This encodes CASRPQGALQPQHF.

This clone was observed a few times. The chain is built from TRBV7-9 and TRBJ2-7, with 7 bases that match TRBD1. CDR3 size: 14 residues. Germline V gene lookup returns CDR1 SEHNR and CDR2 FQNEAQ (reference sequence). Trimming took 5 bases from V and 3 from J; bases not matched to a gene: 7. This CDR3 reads CASSPGDSNYEQYF. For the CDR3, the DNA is TGTGCCAGCAGCCCTGGGGACAGCAACTACGAGCAGTACTTC. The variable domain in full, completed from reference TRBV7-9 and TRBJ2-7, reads DTGVSQNPRHKITKRGQNVTFRCDPISEHNRLYWYRQTLGQGPEFLTYFQNEAQLEKSRLLSDRFSAERPKGSFSTLEIQRTEQGDSAMYLCASSPGDSNYEQYFGPGTRLTVT.

CDR3 DNA: TGTGCCATCAGGGGACAGGGGGCTCCGCATGGCTACACCTTC. Its translation is CAIRGQGAPHGYTF. The V and J genes are TRBV10-3 and TRBJ1-2, with 12 bases lining up with TRBD1. The length of the CDR3 is 14 residues. Looked up from germline, CDR1 is ENHRY and CDR2 is SYGVKD. V gave up 6 bases and J gave up 6 bases; unmatched junction bases: 5.

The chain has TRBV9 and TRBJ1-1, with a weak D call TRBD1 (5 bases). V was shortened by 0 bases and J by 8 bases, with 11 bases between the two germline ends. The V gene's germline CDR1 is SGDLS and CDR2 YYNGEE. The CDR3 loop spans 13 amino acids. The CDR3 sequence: CASSVGGGWEAFF. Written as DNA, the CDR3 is TGTGCCAGCAGCGTAGGTGGGGGGTGGGAAGCTTTCTTT.

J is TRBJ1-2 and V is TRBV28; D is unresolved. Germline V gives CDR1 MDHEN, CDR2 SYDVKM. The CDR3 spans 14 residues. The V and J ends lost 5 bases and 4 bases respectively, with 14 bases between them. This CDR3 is CASSPPGRPYGYTF. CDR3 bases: TGTGCCAGCAGTCCACCCGGCAGACCCTATGGCTACACCTTC.

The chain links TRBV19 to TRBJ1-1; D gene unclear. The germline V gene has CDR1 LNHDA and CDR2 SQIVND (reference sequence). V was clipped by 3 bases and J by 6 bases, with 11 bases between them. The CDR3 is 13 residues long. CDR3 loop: CASSILSQAEAFF. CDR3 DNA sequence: TGTGCCAGTAGTATCCTTTCCCAGGCTGAAGCTTTCTTT.

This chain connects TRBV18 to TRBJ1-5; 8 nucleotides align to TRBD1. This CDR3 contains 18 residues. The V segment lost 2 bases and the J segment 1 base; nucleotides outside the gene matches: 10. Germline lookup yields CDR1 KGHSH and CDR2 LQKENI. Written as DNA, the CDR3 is TGTGCCAGCTCACCAGGGGCAGGGGGCATTATGAGCAATCAGCCCCAGCATTTT. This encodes CASSPGAGGIMSNQPQHF.

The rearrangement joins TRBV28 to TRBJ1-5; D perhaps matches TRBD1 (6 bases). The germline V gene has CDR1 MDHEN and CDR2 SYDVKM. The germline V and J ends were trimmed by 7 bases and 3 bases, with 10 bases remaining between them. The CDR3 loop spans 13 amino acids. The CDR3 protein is CASNRQVNQPQHF. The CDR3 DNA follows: TGTGCCAGCAATCGACAGGTCAATCAGCCCCAGCATTTT.